These 30 T cell receptor beta chains were sequenced from one sample in a study of cytomegalovirus exposure and HLA in healthy donors. Use of 60 Vbeta and 13 Jbeta primers characterized the PCR. Method: immunoSEQ multiplex PCR; TCRdb's copy keeps in-frame clones and lacks some. The sample consists of about 140,000 clones, around 79% of them appearing once. The sample consisted of PBMCs. The receptors come from a woman in her 50s in good health and CMV-seropositive.

CDR3 nucleotides: TGCGCCAGCAGCACGAGGGACAGGGGGCCTTTTTATGGCTACACCTTC. Translated, it gives CASSTRDRGPFYGYTF. The rearrangement uses TRBV5-1 and TRBJ1-2, with 12 bases identical to TRBD1. Trimming took 4 bases from V and 5 from J; bases not matched to a gene: 9. The CDR3 extends over 16 amino acids. Germline CDR1 is SGHRS and CDR2 is YFSETQ.

The chain joins TRBV19 to TRBJ2-2, with 9 bases fitting TRBD2. Trimming cost V 11 bases and J 6 bases; bases outside gene matches: 7. This CDR3 has 13 amino acids. The germline V gene encodes CDR1 LNHDA and CDR2 SQIVND (reference sequence). The CDR3 sequence: CASSGVPPGELFF. CDR3 sequence (DNA): TGTGCCTCTAGCGGGGTGCCCCCCGGGGAGCTGTTTTTT.

The chain has TRBV2 and TRBJ1-5; D is unresolved. The V end was cut by 4 bases, the J end by 0 bases, with 7 bases between. The CDR3 runs to 14 residues. Germline CDR1 reads SNHLY; CDR2 reads FYNNEI. CDR3 residues: CASSGLFSNQPQHF. CDR3 DNA: TGTGCCAGCAGTGGACTTTTTAGCAATCAGCCCCAGCATTTT.

The rearrangement links TRBV19 to TRBJ2-1; 11 nucleotides agree with TRBD1. Germline CDR1 reads LNHDA; CDR2 reads SQIVND (reference sequence). V trimming: 6 bases; J trimming: 8 bases; junction bases outside the gene matches: 6. The length of the CDR3 is 14 residues. The CDR3: CASRTDRGRDEQFF. The CDR3 DNA reads as TGTGCCAGTAGGACGGACAGGGGGCGAGATGAGCAGTTCTTC.

CDR3 in DNA: TGTGCCAGCAGCGAACCGGGACACAAGGATTCCTACGAGCAGTACTTC. Its protein is CASSEPGHKDSYEQYF. The chain couples TRBV14 to TRBJ2-7; a weak D match, TRBD1 (6 bases). From germline, CDR1 is SGHDN and CDR2 FVKESK. This CDR3 comprises 16 residues. V lost 5 bases to trimming and J lost 1 base, with 18 bases between them. Full variable domain (missing parts from reference TRBV14 and TRBJ2-7): EAGVTQFPSHSVIEKGQTVTLRCDPISGHDNLYWYRRVMGKEIKFLLHFVKESKQDESGMPNNRFLAERTGGTYSTLKVQPAELEDSGVYFCASSEPGHKDSYEQYFGPGTRLTVT.

J is TRBJ2-5 and V is TRBV5-4; possibly TRBD2 for D (8 bases). The CDR3 sequence is 14 residues long. The germline V gene encodes CDR1 SGHNT and CDR2 YYREEE (reference sequence). V was clipped by 7 bases and J by 4 bases, with 17 bases between them. The CDR3 protein is CASSREGAGETQYF. CDR3 DNA: TGTGCCAGCTCCCGGGAGGGGGCAGGAGAGACCCAGTACTTC.

This rearrangement joins TRBV18 to TRBJ2-1; 9 bases agree with TRBD2. This CDR3 is built from 15 residues. Germline trimming cut 3 bases from V and 3 bases from J; bases unmatched to any gene: 3. The germline gives CDR1 KGHSH, CDR2 LQKENI. CDR3 loop: CASSPSGGHYNEQFF. As DNA, the CDR3 is TGTGCCAGCTCACCGAGCGGGGGGCACTACAATGAGCAGTTCTTC.

The gene calls are TRBV6-1 and TRBJ2-7, with a possible D match to TRBD2 (5 bases). V was shortened by 1 base and J by 5 bases, with 18 bases between the two germline ends. The V gene's germline CDR1 is MNHNS and CDR2 SASEGT. The CDR3 has 16 amino acids. The CDR3 spells CASSEVPDSTFDEQYF. DNA of the CDR3: TGTGCCAGCAGTGAAGTCCCGGACTCTACATTTGACGAGCAGTACTTC.

This chain links TRBV29-1 with TRBJ1-6; D is perhaps TRBD1 (6 bases). V was trimmed by 6 bases and J by 10 bases, leaving 16 bases between them. This CDR3 comprises 13 residues. Per germline, CDR1 SQVTM and CDR2 ANQGSEA. CDR3 sequence reads: CSVQQGGESPLHF. CDR3 DNA: TGCAGCGTCCAACAGGGTGGGGAATCACCCCTCCACTTT.

The CDR3 sequence: CAISLMGDGYTF. CDR3 nucleotide sequence: TGTGCCATCTCCTTGATGGGAGACGGCTACACCTTC. V gene TRBV10-3 combines with J gene TRBJ1-2, with D hard to call. Germline-derived CDR1 and CDR2 are ENHRY and SYGVKD. This CDR3 has 12 amino acids. Deletions cut 8 bases from V and 8 bases from J, with 15 bases between.

CDR3 amino acids: CASRGTGGAIGGYTF. DNA of the CDR3: TGTGCCAGCAGGGGGACAGGGGGCGCCATTGGAGGCTACACCTTC. This chain connects TRBV28 to TRBJ1-2; the match to TRBD1 covers 12 bases. V lost 6 bases, J lost 8 bases, and 10 bases stayed unmatched. CDR3 size: 15 residues. Per the germline V gene, CDR1 is MDHEN and CDR2 is SYDVKM.

This clone showed up just a few times. The chain joins TRBV4-1 to TRBJ1-5; no clear D. V lost 6 bases and J 0 bases, leaving 12 bases between the germline ends. This CDR3 is 15 amino acids long. Per the germline V gene, CDR1 is MGHRA and CDR2 is YSYEKL. The CDR3 protein is CASRPHQDSNQPQHF. The CDR3 DNA sequence: TGCGCCAGCAGACCCCATCAGGATAGCAATCAGCCCCAGCATTTT.

The chain is built from TRBV19 and TRBJ2-2; TRBD1 aligns across 9 bases. CDR1 LNHDA and CDR2 SQIVND come from the germline V gene (reference sequence). V gave up 10 bases and J gave up 4 bases; unmatched junction bases: 13. CDR3 length: 16 residues. CDR3: CATMTGQGRGTGELFF. DNA of the CDR3: TGTGCCACGATGACCGGACAGGGGAGGGGCACCGGGGAGCTGTTTTTT.

The CDR3 is CASSEMSGELFF. DNA for the CDR3: TGTGCCAGCAGTGAGATGTCCGGGGAGCTGTTTTTT. The V call is TRBV5-4, the J call TRBJ2-2; no firm D call. This CDR3 spans 12 amino acids. The V gene's germline CDR1 is SGHNT and CDR2 YYREEE (reference sequence). Trimming took off 5 bases at V and 6 bases at J, with 8 bases between the two ends.

This rearrangement joins TRBV2 to TRBJ2-5, with TRBD1 matching 7 bases. TRBJ2-7 matches the DNA end more closely, so the J call is doubtful. CDR3 length: 14 amino acids. Germline CDR1 SNHLY, CDR2 FYNNEI. The CDR3 is CASRVTGPSYEQYF. The CDR3, as DNA: TGTGCCAGCCGGGTGACAGGGCCTTCCTACGAGCAGTACTTC.

The chain couples TRBV19 to TRBJ2-7; 7 bases are shared with TRBD1. The CDR3 is made up of 14 amino acids. CDR1 is LNHDA, CDR2 SQIVND, per germline (reference sequence). With 5 bases clipped from V and 3 bases from J, the junction kept 7 bases outside the gene matches. CDR3 loop: CASSPAQGDYEQYF. CDR3 sequence (DNA): TGTGCCAGTAGTCCCGCGCAGGGGGACTACGAGCAGTACTTC.

This chain links TRBV4-3 with TRBJ2-1; 8 bases match TRBD2. Per germline, CDR1 LGHNA and CDR2 YSLEER. CDR3 length equals 18 residues. The V gene end was trimmed by 0 bases and the J gene end by 4 bases; junction bases not matched to a gene: 11. CDR3 loop: CASSQEDIAGPHYNEQFF. Written as DNA, the CDR3 is TGCGCCAGCAGCCAAGAAGATATAGCGGGGCCTCATTACAATGAGCAGTTCTTC.

The chain uses TRBV2 and TRBJ1-1; weak D call: TRBD1 (6 bases). The germline V gene encodes CDR1 SNHLY and CDR2 FYNNEI. The CDR3 contains 15 residues. Trimming shortened V by 2 bases and J by 1 base, and 11 bases separated the two germline ends. The CDR3 DNA follows: TGTGCCAGCAGTGAAACCCAGACAGGGAACACTGAAGCTTTCTTT. It translates to CASSETQTGNTEAFF.

The chain combines TRBV9 with TRBJ2-1; TRBD1 aligns across 11 bases. The CDR3 covers 14 residues. Germline assignment: CDR1 SGDLS and CDR2 YYNGEE. Trimming cost V 1 base and J 9 bases; bases outside gene matches: 3. CDR3 nucleotide sequence: TGTGCCAGCAGCGTACGGACAGGGGGCACTGAGCAGTTCTTC. This sequence encodes CASSVRTGGTEQFF.

The sample holds one count of this clone. One end of the junction is discordant with germline, which a read error may explain. The V and J genes are TRBV7-7 and TRBJ2-5, with 10 bases fitting TRBD1. Germline CDR1 SSHAT, CDR2 FNYEAQ (reference sequence). The CDR3 has 17 residues. The CDR3 DNA follows: TGTGCTAGCAGCTTAGTGGGGACAGGGGCCGGAGGGGGGACCCAGTACTTC. Its translation: CASSLVGTGAGGGTQYF.

V is TRBV19 and J is TRBJ2-7; D is uncertain. The CDR3 contains 13 residues. V was clipped by 3 bases and J by 2 bases, with 8 bases between them. Germline V gives CDR1 LNHDA, CDR2 SQIVND (reference sequence). The CDR3 region is CASSISLTYEQYF. DNA of the CDR3: TGTGCCAGTAGTATCTCCCTTACCTACGAGCAGTACTTC.

The rearrangement uses TRBV27 and TRBJ2-2; 8 bases align to TRBD2. The CDR3 spans 18 residues. J was trimmed by 4 bases and V by 5 bases; bases with no gene match: 15. Germline CDR1 and CDR2: MNHEY and SMNVEV (reference sequence). The CDR3 here is CASSTHQTSAGATGELFF. The DNA for the CDR3 is TGTGCCAGCAGTACGCACCAGACTAGCGCAGGAGCCACCGGGGAGCTGTTTTTT.

The rearrangement joins TRBV2 to TRBJ1-1, with D perhaps TRBD1 (6 bases). Germline CDR1 and CDR2: SNHLY and FYNNEI. V was shortened by 6 bases and J by 6 bases, with 14 bases between the two germline ends. The CDR3 length is 13 residues. This CDR3 is CASRGWGGPEAFF. The CDR3 DNA reads TGTGCCAGCAGGGGGTGGGGGGGCCCTGAAGCTTTCTTT.

This clone was counted once. J is TRBJ2-1 and V is TRBV11-3; 8 nucleotides match TRBD1. The CDR3 consists of 14 residues. Germline loops: CDR1 SGHNT, CDR2 YENEEA. The junction had 8 bases not matched to a gene; V was cut back by 5 bases and J by 8 bases. DNA of the CDR3: TGTGCCAGCAGCCGGGGACAGGCTTCCCATGAGCAGTTCTTC. It encodes CASSRGQASHEQFF.

The CDR3: CASSFGGNQETQYF. Written as DNA, the CDR3 is TGTGCCAGCAGTTTTGGAGGAAACCAAGAGACCCAGTACTTC. The chain uses TRBV28 and TRBJ2-5, with D possibly TRBD2 on 5 matching bases. This CDR3 region has 14 residues. Trimming took off 3 bases at V and 0 bases at J, with 8 bases between the two ends. The V gene's germline CDR1 is MDHEN and CDR2 SYDVKM.

The V and J genes are TRBV27 and TRBJ1-2, with TRBD1 matching over 7 bases. V lost 4 bases, J lost 1 base, and 6 bases stayed unmatched. Per the germline V gene, CDR1 is MNHEY and CDR2 is SMNVEV (reference sequence). The CDR3 covers 15 residues. The DNA of the CDR3 is TGTGCCAGCAGTTCCTGGGACAGACATAACTATGGCTACACCTTC. This encodes CASSSWDRHNYGYTF.

The chain has TRBV27 and TRBJ1-2, with 11 bases matching TRBD1. V gave up 5 bases and J gave up 0 bases; unmatched junction bases: 5. This CDR3 contains 16 residues. Germline V gene lookup returns CDR1 MNHEY and CDR2 SMNVEV (reference sequence). CDR3 in amino acids: CASSPGQGAANYGYTF. The CDR3 coding sequence is TGTGCCAGCAGTCCAGGACAGGGGGCGGCTAACTATGGCTACACCTTC.

This clone was detected a few times. V gene TRBV6-1 combines with J gene TRBJ1-1; D remains unclear. Per germline, CDR1 MNHNS and CDR2 SASEGT. The CDR3 sequence is 14 residues long. V was trimmed by 5 bases and J by 1 base, leaving 11 bases between them. CDR3 nucleotides: TGTGCCAGCAGTTATGCGGAAGAGAACACTGAAGCTTTCTTT. Protein sequence: CASSYAEENTEAFF.

About this clone: At the DNA level, this CDR3 is encoded by other sequences in the same sample as well. CDR3 loop: CASSLGQGNTEAFF. The CDR3 region has the DNA TGTGCCAGCAGTTTGGGACAGGGCAACACTGAAGCTTTCTTT. The V gene is TRBV27, the J gene TRBJ1-1, with 9 bases identical to TRBD1. Trimming took 3 bases from V and 2 from J; bases not matched to a gene: 1. Germline CDR1 MNHEY, CDR2 SMNVEV (reference sequence). This CDR3 is 14 amino acids long.

The chain employs TRBV14 and TRBJ2-7, with D possibly TRBD1 on 5 matching bases. The CDR3 sequence is 15 residues long. The germline gives CDR1 SGHDN, CDR2 FVKESK. V lost 4 bases, J lost 1 base, and 14 bases lay in between. CDR3 loop: CASSLQVGESYEQYF. DNA of the CDR3: TGTGCCAGCAGCCTACAGGTCGGAGAATCCTACGAGCAGTACTTC. The full variable domain, completed using reference TRBV14 and TRBJ2-7, is EAGVTQFPSHSVIEKGQTVTLRCDPISGHDNLYWYRRVMGKEIKFLLHFVKESKQDESGMPNNRFLAERTGGTYSTLKVQPAELEDSGVYFCASSLQVGESYEQYFGPGTRLTVT.